This T cell receptor beta chain originates from a study of T cells in women clearing cervical HPV infection. Study details: HLA type stays a possible confounder, typing being limited.

CDR3 size: 16 residues. V was pared by 2 bases and J by 2 bases, with 13 bases between. Germline V gene data show CDR1 as DFQATT and CDR2 as SNEGSKA (reference sequence). Findings of the study overall: T-cell numbers per sample were unknown and may explain richness differences. TRBV6-7 relative abundance averaged roughly 0.1% in cases and 0.15% to 0.2% in controls.

Sequencing was performed with immunoSEQ multiplex PCR; in TCRdb, only in-frame clones are kept and a portion is missing. Here the sample table reports approximately 39,000 clones. Of note for this clone: The antigen remains unidentified. The read gets to within 3 residues of the CDR3 end, and the germline J gene fills in the rest.

MY09/MY11 PCR detected cervical HPV DNA; dot-blot assigned genotypes. The source of this sequence is a woman aged 18 to 69 with a cervical HPV16 infection that either progressed to CIN3+ or cleared (not recorded which). The source material was blood buffy coat. This chain uses TRBV20-1 with TRBJ2-6; D assignment may be TRBD1 or TRBD2 (5 bases each). The sequenced part of the CDR3 DNA is TGCAGTGCTAGAATCAGGGAGTACGCTGGGGCCAACGTC. Its translation: CSARIREYAGANV. The CDR3, in full, reads CSARIREYAGANVLTF.